The clone carrying this T cell receptor beta chain was counted a few times. Its antigen is unknown. The TCR beta library used iRepertoire HTBI primers with Arm-PCR amplification of CDR3. In TCRdb, the multiplex PCR reads were re-called with MiXCR into one record per CDR3 protein. The sample records about 660,000 distinct CDR3 sequences, approximately 31% being singletons. The sample's time point: persistent/refractory GD, antithyroid drugs over 5 years with positive TRAb. PBMC-extracted RNA yielded the TCR library. The authors drew 7.5 to 10 milliliters of peripheral blood into EDTA tubes. This sample is drawn from a study of regulatory T cells in long-lasting Graves disease. Turning to the study itself: Positivity for TSH receptor antibodies plus over 5 years of antithyroid drugs meant persistent Graves' disease.

After removal of 4 bases from V and 4 bases from J, the junction contained 4 bases not matched to a gene. The germline gives CDR1 MDHEN, CDR2 SYDVKM. CDR3 length: 15 amino acids. General observations from the study: Persistent cases of Graves' showed reduced TCR diversity relative to newly diagnosed patients.

V is TRBV28 and J is TRBJ1-3, with TRBD1 matching 10 bases. This clonotype was obtained from a female donor with Graves disease. Sequencing used peripheral blood mononuclear cells (PBMCs), obtained when the disease was refractory, from a patient treated with antithyroid drugs. CDR3 sequence reads: CASSSGTGAGNTIYF. CDR3 sequence (DNA): TGTGCCAGCAGTTCCGGGACAGGGGCCGGAAACACCATATATTTT.